This TCR beta chain was captured by sequencing in a study of blood T cell repertoires in COVID-19. Study-level information: The analysed material was cDNA or gDNA that came from T cells, B-cell-depleted T cells, or PBMCs.

The CDR3 spans 15 residues. The germline gives CDR1 MNHEY, CDR2 SVGAGI. Trimming removed 6 bases at V and 8 bases at J, with 19 bases between. Authors' methods: Estimation of nucleated cell counts was performed using reference gene primer amplification. Sequenced by immunoSEQ multiplex PCR; TCRdb stores in-frame clones only, minus some. V and J calls and clone size are copied from that table; D and trimming were computed from the DNA. The sample lists 160,000 or so clones, approximately 87% occurring once. This receptor was identified in a woman in her seventies with acute or convalescent COVID-19. Sequencing input: peripheral blood. The V gene is TRBV6-5, the J gene TRBJ1-4; D is unresolved. The CDR3 nucleotides read TGTGCCAGCAGCCGTTCTCCCCGGGGTCAGGAAAAACTGTTTTTT. Its translation: CASSRSPRGQEKLFF.